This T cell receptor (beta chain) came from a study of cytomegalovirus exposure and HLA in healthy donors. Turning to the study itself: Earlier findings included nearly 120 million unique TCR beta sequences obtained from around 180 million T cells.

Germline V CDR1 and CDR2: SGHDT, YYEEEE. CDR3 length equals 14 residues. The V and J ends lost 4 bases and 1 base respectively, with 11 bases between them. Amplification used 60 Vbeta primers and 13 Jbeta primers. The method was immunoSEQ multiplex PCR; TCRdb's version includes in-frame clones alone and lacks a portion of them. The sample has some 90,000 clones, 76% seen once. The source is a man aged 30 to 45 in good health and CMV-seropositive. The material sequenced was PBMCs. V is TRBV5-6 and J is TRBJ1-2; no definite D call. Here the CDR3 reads CASSRTGSNYGYTF. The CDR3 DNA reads TGTGCCAGCAGCCGAACGGGGAGTAACTATGGCTACACCTTC.